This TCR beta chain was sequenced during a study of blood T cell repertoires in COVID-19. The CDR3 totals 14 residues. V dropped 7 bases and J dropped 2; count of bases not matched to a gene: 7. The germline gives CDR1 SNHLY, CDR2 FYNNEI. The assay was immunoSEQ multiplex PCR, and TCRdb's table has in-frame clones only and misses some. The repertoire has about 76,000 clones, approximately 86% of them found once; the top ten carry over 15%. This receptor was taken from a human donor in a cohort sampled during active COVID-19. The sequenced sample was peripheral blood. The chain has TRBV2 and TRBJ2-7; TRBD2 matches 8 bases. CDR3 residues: CASTLTSETYEQYF. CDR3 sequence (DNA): TGTGCCAGCACCCTGACTAGCGAAACCTACGAGCAGTACTTC.